This paragraph reports one TCR beta chain. Its specificity is not known. This CDR3 is 17 amino acids long. J was trimmed by 5 bases and V by 2 bases; bases with no gene match: 16. Germline V gives CDR1 SGHNT, CDR2 YYREEE (reference sequence). This entry is derived from a study of T cell responses to AZD1222 COVID-19 vaccine. Sequencing was performed with immunoSEQ multiplex PCR; in TCRdb, only in-frame clones are kept and a portion is missing. In the table there are 130,000 to 150,000 clones, approximately 78% of which are singletons. Study results and limitations: Sampling that yielded the repertoires occurred only after the peak T cell response. Nearly half of the spike-specific TCRs reportedly recognize variant regions that carry no mutations.

The chain uses TRBV5-4 and TRBJ2-7; TRBD2 matches at 7 bases. The origin of this receptor is an adult in good health. Sequencing was performed on peripheral blood, taken on day 0 of MenACWY control vaccination. The CDR3 DNA reads TGTGCCAGCAGCTTAGGAGGAGAGCGGGGAAGGAGCAACGAGCAGTACGTC. It codes for CASSLGGERGRSNEQYV.